These 6 T cell receptor beta chains came from one sample sequenced in a study of T cells after yellow fever vaccination. TCRdb redid the calling of the 5' RACE reads with MiXCR, one entry per CDR3 protein. The sample lists roughly 94,000 distinct CDR3 sequences, roughly 10% occurring once. The sequencing used CD8+ T cells not binding an NS4B(214-222) dextramer, sorted from PBMCs, collected less than 18 days after the first yellow fever vaccination. These TCRs come from a man between 18 and 29 years old who received the YFV17D yellow fever vaccine.

This clonotype has a count of ten or more. This chain links TRBV10-3 with TRBJ2-3, with D perhaps matching TRBD2 (5 bases). V lost 6 bases and J 2 bases, leaving 9 bases between the germline ends. This CDR3 comprises 13 residues. Germline assignment: CDR1 ENHRY and CDR2 SYGVKD. CDR3 sequence: CAIREEDTDTQYF. The DNA for the CDR3 is TGTGCCATCAGAGAGGAGGACACAGATACGCAGTATTTT.

This clonotype was found many times. The V gene is TRBV5-1, the J gene TRBJ1-2; 7 nucleotides line up with TRBD1. The CDR3 length is 15 residues. The V segment lost 4 bases and the J segment 6 bases; nucleotides outside the gene matches: 12. Per germline, CDR1 SGHRS and CDR2 YFSETQ. CDR3 coding DNA: TGCGCCAGCAGCGTTGACAGGGCAAGGCTAAATGGCTACACCTTC. Translating gives CASSVDRARLNGYTF.

CDR3 residues: CSARDASYEQYV. The CDR3 coding sequence is TGCAGTGCTAGAGACGCCTCCTACGAGCAGTACGTC. The gene calls are TRBV20-1 and TRBJ2-7, with unresolved D. The CDR3 length is 12 residues. Trimming stripped 0 bases from V and 0 bases from J, with 3 bases between. Per the germline V gene, CDR1 is DFQATT and CDR2 is SNEGSKA (reference sequence).

This clonotype was counted between two and nine times. The chain carries TRBV9 and TRBJ1-3; D is perhaps TRBD1 (5 bases). Germline values: CDR1 SGDLS, CDR2 YYNGEE. V lost 5 bases to trimming and J lost 4 bases, with 19 bases between them. The CDR3 is 16 residues long. CDR3 protein: CASSGTGTPGGNTIYF. The CDR3 DNA follows: TGTGCCAGCAGTGGAACCGGGACCCCCGGGGGAAACACCATATATTTT. The complete variable domain, with remaining parts taken from reference TRBV9 and TRBJ1-3, reads DSGVTQTPKHLITATGQRVTLRCSPRSGDLSVYWYQQSLDQGLQFLIQYYNGEERAKGNILERFSAQQFPDLHSELNLSSLELGDSALYFCASSGTGTPGGNTIYFGEGSWLTVV.

The V gene is TRBV4-3, the J gene TRBJ2-7; D assignment may be TRBD1 or TRBD2 (6 bases each). The CDR3 extends over 16 amino acids. In germline, CDR1 is LGHNA, CDR2 YSLEER. V gave up 0 bases and J gave up 5 bases, with 17 bases separating them. The CDR3 reads CASSQDGAGGVNEQYF. CDR3 nucleotides: TGCGCCAGCAGCCAAGATGGGGCCGGGGGCGTCAACGAGCAGTACTTC.

This clonotype showed up many times. The CDR3 protein is CASSSVLGSYNSPLHF. The CDR3 DNA sequence: TGTGCCAGCAGTTCAGTTTTGGGCTCCTATAATTCACCCCTCCACTTT. The genes are TRBV12-3 or TRBV12-4 and TRBJ1-6, with D unclear. The CDR3 totals 16 residues. V was shortened by 4 bases and J by 0 bases, with 10 bases between the two germline ends.